Listed here are 31 T cell receptor beta chains from one sample, sequenced in a study of metastatic and nonmetastatic thyroid tumors. TCRdb reprocessed the PCR reads via MiXCR. The sample carries some 21,000 clones, approximately 10% recorded once. No treatment had been given to any patient before thyroid surgery. Sequenced input: blood. These receptors were taken from a female donor with papillary thyroid cancer or a benign thyroid nodule (not recorded which). Some clones in this sample may be carry-over from other donors' samples.

This clone was counted a few times. CDR3 nucleotides: TGTGCCAGTAGTATAGGGATGGGGGAGAGCTCCTACAATGAGCAGTTCTTC. Translated, it gives CASSIGMGESSYNEQFF. The rearrangement joins TRBV19 to TRBJ2-1; D possibly uses TRBD1 or TRBD2 (5 bases each). The germline V and J ends were trimmed by 1 base and 0 bases, with 13 bases remaining between them. The length of the CDR3 is 17 residues. In germline, CDR1 is LNHDA, CDR2 SQIVND (reference sequence).

This clone has a handful of counts. This may come from a read error, since a much larger clone is one base off. The same CDR3 is also encoded by other DNA sequences in this sample. V is TRBV10-3 and J is TRBJ2-3, with TRBD1 as a possible D gene (5 bases). This CDR3 spans 16 amino acids. Germline CDR1 ENHRY, CDR2 SYGVKD. The CDR3 DNA reads as TGTGCCATCACGGTCGGCGACAGCTACAACACAGATACACAGTATTTT. Its translation: CAITVGDSYNTDTQYF.

The sample holds a few counts of this clone. A read error may produce the germline difference seen at one junction end. This chain joins TRBV28 and TRBJ1-5; TRBD1 matches 8 bases. The CDR3 totals 16 residues. Germline assignment: CDR1 MDHEN and CDR2 SYDVKM. CDR3 in amino acids: CASSLSGQGRNQPHYF. The CDR3 coding sequence is TGTGCCAGCAGTTTGAGCGGACAGGGTCGCAATCAGCCCCATTATTTT.

This clone was counted many times. The rearrangement joins TRBV5-8 to TRBJ2-7; 9 positions agree with TRBD2. This CDR3 is 15 amino acids long. The germline V gene encodes CDR1 SGHTS and CDR2 YDEGEE. V lost 4 bases and J lost 3; bases outside the gene matches: 8. This CDR3 is CASSHPRGGNYEQYF. The CDR3 DNA sequence: TGTGCCAGCAGCCACCCGCGGGGGGGGAACTACGAGCAGTACTTC.

This chain connects TRBV27 to TRBJ1-1; 8 bases are a match to TRBD1. The J segment lost 5 bases and the V segment lost 5 bases, leaving 7 bases of the junction unmatched. This CDR3 is built from 14 residues. Per germline, CDR1 MNHEY and CDR2 SMNVEV (reference sequence). Written as DNA, the CDR3 is TGTGCCAGCAGTCCAACAGGGGGGGTGACTGAAGCTTTCTTT. Amino acid sequence: CASSPTGGVTEAFF.

There are many counts of this clone. The chain recombines TRBV28 with TRBJ1-4; perhaps TRBD1 as D (6 bases). With 6 bases removed from V and 5 bases from J, the gap between germline ends came to 13 bases. Germline V CDR1 and CDR2: MDHEN, SYDVKM. The CDR3 is 14 residues long. CDR3 region: CASSLGGINEKLFF. The DNA for the CDR3 is TGTGCCAGCAGCTTAGGGGGGATCAATGAAAAACTGTTTTTT. Based on the CDR3 plus reference TRBV28 and TRBJ1-4, the full variable domain is DVKVTQSSRYLVKRTGEKVFLECVQDMDHENMFWYRQDPGLGLRLIYFSYDVKMKEKGDIPEGYSVSREKKERFSLILESASTNQTSMYLCASSLGGINEKLFFGSGTQLSVL.

At least ten counts were recorded for this clone. Other DNA sequences in this sample translate to the same CDR3. The chain combines TRBV18 with TRBJ1-2, with a possible D match to TRBD1 (5 bases). V was shortened by 0 bases and J by 4 bases, with 9 bases between the two germline ends. Per the germline V gene, CDR1 is KGHSH and CDR2 is LQKENI. CDR3 length equals 14 residues. The CDR3 protein is CASSPPGPTYGYTF. The DNA for the CDR3 is TGTGCCAGCTCACCACCGGGACCGACCTATGGCTACACCTTC.

This clone was recorded at least ten times. In DNA, the CDR3 is TGTGCCAGCAGCTTAATGGGGGAGACCCAGTACTTC. Protein: CASSLMGETQYF. This chain uses TRBV7-9 with TRBJ2-5; D ambiguous. V was clipped by 2 bases and J by 5 bases, with 6 bases between them. The CDR3 has 12 amino acids. Germline V gene data show CDR1 as SEHNR and CDR2 as FQNEAQ (reference sequence).

This clone was counted ten times or more. This chain links TRBV20-1 with TRBJ1-2, with D perhaps matching TRBD1 (6 bases). V gave up 5 bases and J gave up 5 bases, with 18 bases separating them. Germline CDR1 and CDR2: DFQATT and SNEGSKA (reference sequence). This CDR3 is 14 amino acids long. CDR3 region: CSALRGQGIYGYTF. The CDR3 DNA is TGCAGTGCTCTCCGGGGGCAGGGTATATATGGCTACACCTTC.

This clone was recorded at least ten times. The CDR3 here is CASSRATGGNEQFF. The CDR3 DNA sequence: TGTGCCAGCAGCCGTGCTACAGGGGGCAATGAGCAGTTCTTC. V is TRBV3-1 and J is TRBJ2-1; TRBD1 matches at 8 bases. The V and J ends lost 4 bases and 6 bases, in that order; junction bases with no gene match: 5. CDR1 and CDR2 from the germline V gene are LGHDT and YNNKEL (reference sequence). The CDR3 length is 14 residues.

This clone was recorded many times. Written as DNA, the CDR3 is TGTGCCAGCAGTTTTGGGGCTAGCAGAGAGACCCAGTACTTC. Amino acid sequence: CASSFGASRETQYF. The rearrangement links TRBV12-3 or TRBV12-4 to TRBJ2-5; D may match TRBD1 or TRBD2 (5 bases each). Between the trimmed V and J ends, which lost 3 bases and 4 bases, there was a span of 12 bases. This CDR3 comprises 14 residues.

This clone is medium-sized. V usage is TRBV6-1 and J usage is TRBJ2-7; D remains unclear. The germline V gene has CDR1 MNHNS and CDR2 SASEGT. The CDR3 runs to 12 residues. With 6 bases removed from V and 3 bases from J, the gap between germline ends came to 9 bases. DNA for the CDR3: TGTGCCAGCAGAACGACCGACTACGAGCAGTACTTC. Protein sequence: CASRTTDYEQYF.

The rearrangement links TRBV29-1 to TRBJ2-2; 8 bases fit TRBD1. The length of the CDR3 is 15 residues. Trimming at V came to 4 bases and at J to 10 bases, leaving 14 bases not matched to a gene. Germline-derived CDR1 and CDR2 are SQVTM and ANQGSEA. CDR3 protein: CSVGGQGWNTVELFF. The CDR3 DNA reads as TGCAGCGTTGGTGGACAGGGATGGAACACTGTGGAGCTGTTTTTT.

This clone was picked up many times. The chain carries TRBV9 and TRBJ2-2; D remains ambiguous. Trimming removed 0 bases from V and 0 bases from J, with 6 bases in between. This CDR3 contains 15 residues. Germline V CDR1 and CDR2: SGDLS, YYNGEE. The CDR3 loop reads CASSVVGTNTGELFF. The CDR3 coding sequence is TGTGCCAGCAGCGTAGTAGGAACGAACACCGGGGAGCTGTTTTTT. The entire variable domain, with the rest obtained from reference TRBV9 and TRBJ2-2, is as follows: DSGVTQTPKHLITATGQRVTLRCSPRSGDLSVYWYQQSLDQGLQFLIQYYNGEERAKGNILERFSAQQFPDLHSELNLSSLELGDSALYFCASSVVGTNTGELFFGEGSRLTVL.

This clone was observed at least ten times. The V call is TRBV2, the J call TRBJ1-1; the D is unclear. The germline V gene encodes CDR1 SNHLY and CDR2 FYNNEI. The CDR3 length is 16 residues. V was trimmed by 1 base and J by 0 bases, leaving 12 bases between them. For the CDR3, the DNA is TGTGCCAGCAGTGAAGGGCGGGCCGGGTTGAACACTGAAGCTTTCTTT. Protein product: CASSEGRAGLNTEAFF.

This clone was recorded at least ten times. The rearrangement uses TRBV11-2 and TRBJ2-2, with D tentatively TRBD2 (5 bases). Trimming left V 2 bases short and J 4 bases short, with 17 bases between. The germline V gene encodes CDR1 SGHAT and CDR2 FQNNGV. The CDR3 totals 17 residues. Written as DNA, the CDR3 is TGTGCCAGCAGCTTATATCCCCGGGATTTTAGCACCGGGGAGCTGTTTTTT. It codes for CASSLYPRDFSTGELFF. Combining the CDR3 with reference TRBV11-2 and TRBJ2-2 gives the whole variable domain EAGVAQSPRYKIIEKRQSVAFWCNPISGHATLYWYQQILGQGPKLLIQFQNNGVVDDSQLPKDRFSAERLKGVDSTLKIQPAKLEDSAVYLCASSLYPRDFSTGELFFGEGSRLTVL.

This clone showed up many times. The V and J genes are TRBV19 and TRBJ1-2; D is possibly TRBD1 (5 bases). V lost 3 bases and J lost 3, with 11 bases in between. Germline V gene sequence: CDR1 LNHDA, CDR2 SQIVND (reference sequence). The CDR3 is made up of 14 amino acids. CDR3 coding DNA: TGTGCCAGTAGTATCGGGGGATCGTACTATGGCTACACCTTC. Translating it yields CASSIGGSYYGYTF. Full variable domain (remainder filled in from reference TRBV19 and TRBJ1-2): DGGITQSPKYLFRKEGQNVTLSCEQNLNHDAMYWYRQDPGQGLRLIYYSQIVNDFQKGDIAEGYSVSREKKESFPLTVTSAQKNPTAFYLCASSIGGSYYGYTFGSGTRLTVV.

V usage is TRBV6-5 and J usage is TRBJ2-3; 11 positions agree with TRBD2. This CDR3 has 14 residues. From germline, CDR1 is MNHEY and CDR2 SVGAGI. V gave up 8 bases and J gave up 7 bases; unmatched junction bases: 8. CDR3 amino acids: CASGLGLAANTQYF. CDR3 DNA sequence: TGTGCCAGCGGTTTGGGACTAGCGGCCAATACGCAGTATTTT.

Comment on this clone: Other DNA sequences from this sample encode an identical CDR3 as well. The J gene is TRBJ2-1, the V gene TRBV18; TRBD2 aligns across 8 bases. With 5 bases clipped from V and 1 base from J, the junction kept 7 bases outside the gene matches. CDR3 size: 16 residues. Germline V gene lookup returns CDR1 KGHSH and CDR2 LQKENI. For the CDR3, the DNA is TGTGCCAGCTCAGGCCGGACGGGGGGGTCCTACAATGAGCAGTTCTTC. Its translation: CASSGRTGGSYNEQFF.

This clone occurred many times. This CDR3 is CASSPTVKNRHEQYF. The CDR3 DNA follows: TGTGCCAGCAGTCCCACTGTGAAGAACAGGCACGAGCAGTACTTC. The chain recombines TRBV28 with TRBJ2-7; TRBD1 is a possible D gene (5 bases). Trimming cost V 5 bases and J 5 bases, with 19 bases left between them. This CDR3 is 15 amino acids long. Per germline, CDR1 MDHEN and CDR2 SYDVKM.

This clone was observed many times. The chain carries TRBV7-9 and TRBJ2-7, with 12 nucleotides matching TRBD1. The CDR3 has 15 residues. Trimming at V came to 5 bases and at J to 5 bases, leaving 7 bases not matched to a gene. The germline CDR1 and CDR2 sequences are SEHNR and FQNEAQ (reference sequence). This CDR3 reads CASSPPGQGANEQYF. The CDR3, as DNA: TGTGCCAGCAGCCCCCCGGGACAGGGGGCGAACGAGCAGTACTTC. Drawing the rest from reference TRBV7-9 and TRBJ2-7, the complete variable domain is DTGVSQNPRHKITKRGQNVTFRCDPISEHNRLYWYRQTLGQGPEFLTYFQNEAQLEKSRLLSDRFSAERPKGSFSTLEIQRTEQGDSAMYLCASSPPGQGANEQYFGPGTRLTVT.

This clone was observed a handful of times. This could be a read error, since a much larger clone is one nucleotide away. The chain uses TRBV7-9 and TRBJ2-5, with 8 bases aligning to TRBD1. CDR1 is SEHNR, CDR2 FQNEAQ, per germline (reference sequence). This CDR3 region has 15 residues. The CDR3 sequence: CASSSDRASQDTQYF. The CDR3 DNA reads as TGTGCCAGCAGTTCGGACAGGGCGTCCCAAGATACCCAGTACTTC. The whole variable domain, remainder taken from reference TRBV7-9 and TRBJ2-5, is DTGVSQNPRHKITKRGQNVTFRCDPISEHNRLYWYRQTLGQGPEFLTYFQNEAQLEKSRLLSDRFSAERPKGSFSTLEIQRTEQGDSAMYLCASSSDRASQDTQYFGPGTRLLVL.

In this sample, this clone is medium-sized. This chain joins TRBV28 and TRBJ2-7; weak D call: TRBD1 (5 bases). Germline-derived CDR1 and CDR2 are MDHEN and SYDVKM. CDR3 length equals 13 residues. Trimming shortened V by 3 bases and J by 3 bases, and 9 bases separated the two germline ends. This CDR3 reads CASSFTDSYEQYF. Written as DNA, the CDR3 is TGTGCCAGCAGTTTCACCGACAGCTACGAGCAGTACTTC.

This clone was observed many times. Other DNA sequences in the same sample also yield this CDR3. The rearrangement joins TRBV11-2 to TRBJ2-4; no reliable D call. CDR1 and CDR2 from the germline V gene are SGHAT and FQNNGV. CDR3 size: 15 residues. The V and J ends lost 2 bases and 2 bases respectively, with 10 bases between them. This CDR3 reads CASSLMALPKNIQYF. For the CDR3, the DNA is TGTGCCAGCAGCTTAATGGCACTCCCCAAAAACATTCAGTACTTC.

In this sample, this clone turned up many times. No conserved phenylalanine or tryptophan ends this CDR3, so it is likely a read error. Other DNA sequences in the sample encode the same CDR3. V and J are TRBV28 and TRBJ1-5; perhaps TRBD1 as D (5 bases). Germline values: CDR1 MDHEN, CDR2 SYDVKM. CDR3 size: 16 residues. V lost 2 bases to trimming and J lost 1 base, with 12 bases between them. CDR3 loop: CASSLQGLGSNQPQHL. In nucleotides, the CDR3 is TGTGCCAGCAGTTTACAGGGATTGGGAAGCAATCAGCCCCAGCATCTT.

With regard to this clone: Compared with germline, one end of the junction differs, possibly owing to a read error. The chain is built from TRBV28 and TRBJ1-1; D is possibly TRBD1 (5 bases). The CDR3 has 14 amino acids. Germline V gene data show CDR1 as MDHEN and CDR2 as SYDVKM. CDR3 sequence (DNA): TGTGCCAACAGTCTCAGGACAAGGTGGGTTAGAGCTTTCTTT. Its protein is CANSLRTRWVRAFF.

Many counts were recorded for this clone. This sequence joins TRBV19 and TRBJ2-1, with 13 bases that match TRBD2. With 5 bases clipped from V and 6 bases from J, the junction kept 7 bases outside the gene matches. The CDR3 has 16 residues. From germline, CDR1 is LNHDA and CDR2 SQIVND (reference sequence). CDR3 coding DNA: TGTGCCAGTAGTCCGAGATGGACTAGCGGGAGCAATGAGCAGTTCTTC. Translation: CASSPRWTSGSNEQFF.

This clone was counted many times. The V call is TRBV9, the J call TRBJ2-1; 12 nucleotides align to TRBD2. Germline-derived CDR1 and CDR2 are SGDLS and YYNGEE. CDR3 size: 15 residues. After removal of 0 bases from V and 5 bases from J, the junction contained 0 bases not matched to a gene. CDR3: CASSVGTSGNNEQFF. CDR3 DNA: TGTGCCAGCAGCGTAGGGACTAGCGGGAACAATGAGCAGTTCTTC.

The table lists this clone with many counts. The chain has TRBV13 and TRBJ2-5; D is possibly TRBD1 (8 bases). In germline, CDR1 is PRHDT, CDR2 FYEKMQ (reference sequence). V was cut by 5 bases and J by 1 base, with 23 bases left in between. The CDR3 runs to 18 residues. The CDR3 coding sequence is TGTGCCAGCAGCCTTAGGACAGGGCTAGCGGAGGTCCAAGAGACCCAGTACTTC. Translated, it gives CASSLRTGLAEVQETQYF.

This clone is classed as medium-sized. The CDR3 reads CASSYAGTGTYEQYF. In DNA, the CDR3 is TGTGCCAGCAGTTACGCCGGGACGGGAACCTACGAGCAGTACTTC. This chain uses TRBV6-5 with TRBJ2-7; D assignment may be TRBD1 or TRBD2 (5 bases each). The germline CDR1 and CDR2 sequences are MNHEY and SVGAGI. V was clipped by 2 bases and J by 2 bases, with 13 bases between them. The CDR3 extends over 15 amino acids.

This clone has at least ten counts. V and J are TRBV30 and TRBJ1-6; 9 nucleotides align to TRBD1. Per the germline V gene, CDR1 is GTSNPN and CDR2 is SVGIG (reference sequence). This CDR3 is 15 amino acids long. Trimming removed 4 bases from V and 10 bases from J; junction bases left unmatched: 11. For the CDR3, the DNA is TGTGCCTGGAACATAGGGGACAGGGACGGGTCACCCCTCCACTTT. Protein product: CAWNIGDRDGSPLHF.